These 31 T cell receptor beta chains originate from one sample sequenced in a study of cytomegalovirus exposure and HLA in healthy donors. 60 Vbeta and 13 Jbeta primers were used in PCR. Sequencing used immunoSEQ multiplex PCR; TCRdb keeps in-frame clones, though not all of them. The table has 130,000 or so clones, around 8.5% seen once. Sequenced material: PBMCs. Source of these receptors: a man aged 35-49 years in good health and CMV-seronegative.

In its sample, this clone was seen a few times. The chain joins TRBV4-3 to TRBJ2-5; 7 positions match TRBD1. The DNA matches TRBJ2-7 better at its end, which makes the J call doubtful. This CDR3 comprises 15 residues. CDR1 LGHNA and CDR2 YSLEER come from the germline V gene. CDR3 sequence (DNA): TGCGCCAGCAGCCAAATCGCGGACAGGCTCTACGAGCAGTACTTC. Its protein is CASSQIADRLYEQYF.

This chain joins TRBV29-1 and TRBJ2-2; 7 nucleotides align to TRBD1. There are 14 residues in the CDR3. The germline V gene encodes CDR1 SQVTM and CDR2 ANQGSEA. V lost 2 bases, J lost 4 bases, and 4 bases stayed unmatched. The CDR3 sequence is CSVESRGITGELFF. CDR3 coding DNA: TGCAGCGTTGAAAGCAGGGGGATCACCGGGGAGCTGTTTTTT.

This sequence joins TRBV11-3 and TRBJ2-3, with 8 positions matching TRBD2. Germline V gene sequence: CDR1 SGHNT, CDR2 YENEEA. The V and J ends lost 5 bases and 5 bases, in that order; junction bases with no gene match: 9. This CDR3 has 15 residues. The CDR3 reads CASSPKAGVVDTQYF. The CDR3 region has the DNA TGTGCCAGCAGCCCCAAAGCGGGGGTGGTAGATACGCAGTATTTT.

Details on this clone: Distinct nucleotide sequences in the sample also encode this CDR3. The V and J genes are TRBV5-1 and TRBJ1-1; D is undetermined. CDR1 is SGHRS and CDR2 is YFSETQ in the germline V gene. Trimming took off 2 bases at V and 1 base at J, with 6 bases between the two ends. The CDR3 is 13 amino acids. The CDR3 nucleotides are TGCGCCAGCAGCTTAGCAGGGAACACTGAAGCTTTCTTT. Protein sequence: CASSLAGNTEAFF.

This clone has only a few counts. The V and J genes are TRBV7-6 and TRBJ2-1; no reliable D call. Germline V gene lookup returns CDR1 SGHVS and CDR2 FNYEAQ. Trimming stripped 1 base from V and 2 bases from J, with 3 bases between. The CDR3 totals 13 residues. The CDR3 loop reads CASSLVTYNEQFF. CDR3 bases: TGTGCCAGCAGCTTAGTAACCTACAATGAGCAGTTCTTC.

V and J are TRBV9 and TRBJ1-2, with D possibly being TRBD1 (6 bases). The CDR3 contains 15 residues. V lost 3 bases and J lost 0, with 12 bases in between. Germline-derived CDR1 and CDR2 are SGDLS and YYNGEE. The CDR3 DNA sequence: TGTGCCAGCAGCGAAACAGGGAGGGCTAACTATGGCTACACCTTC. As protein: CASSETGRANYGYTF. Drawing the rest from reference TRBV9 and TRBJ1-2, the complete variable domain is DSGVTQTPKHLITATGQRVTLRCSPRSGDLSVYWYQQSLDQGLQFLIQYYNGEERAKGNILERFSAQQFPDLHSELNLSSLELGDSALYFCASSETGRANYGYTFGSGTRLTVV.

This rearrangement joins TRBV10-1 to TRBJ2-3; D is ambiguous. The germline V gene encodes CDR1 WNHNN and CDR2 SYGVQD (reference sequence). The CDR3 has 13 amino acids. V lost 4 bases and J 3 bases, leaving 8 bases between the germline ends. The CDR3 loop reads CASSVVRTDTQYF. The CDR3 region has the DNA TGCGCCAGCAGTGTTGTGCGGACAGATACGCAGTATTTT.

This clone was counted a few times. The chain is built from TRBV2 and TRBJ1-1; D unclear. The V end lost 9 bases, the J end lost 7 bases, and 6 bases lay between the germline ends. The CDR3 is made up of 9 amino acids. Germline V CDR1 and CDR2: SNHLY, FYNNEI. The CDR3, as DNA: TGTGCCAGTCTAAATGAAGCTTTCTTT. Translating gives CASLNEAFF.

This chain connects TRBV7-8 to TRBJ2-7; 8 bases map to TRBD1. The CDR3 extends over 12 amino acids. The germline V gene has CDR1 SGHVS and CDR2 FQNEAQ. Germline trimming cut 8 bases from V and 4 bases from J; bases unmatched to any gene: 4. The CDR3 DNA reads as TGTGCCAGCCAAGGACAGGGATACGAGCAGTACTTC. Translating gives CASQGQGYEQYF.

V is TRBV10-3 and J is TRBJ1-2; TRBD1 aligns across 7 bases. The CDR3 is 17 residues long. The V and J ends lost 2 bases and 4 bases, in that order; junction bases with no gene match: 13. Germline CDR1 reads ENHRY; CDR2 reads SYGVKD. The CDR3 DNA reads TGTGCCATCAGTGAGCTCCCCCGAGACAGGGAAGGCTATGGCTACACCTTC. Protein: CAISELPRDREGYGYTF.

Only a few counts were recorded for this clone. This chain joins TRBV9 and TRBJ2-3; 12 nucleotides agree with TRBD1. CDR1 SGDLS and CDR2 YYNGEE come from the germline V gene. With V trimmed by 4 bases and J by 5 bases, 5 bases remained unmatched. This CDR3 region has 15 residues. The CDR3 reads CASSTGTGGLDTQYF. CDR3 DNA sequence: TGTGCCAGCAGCACCGGGACAGGGGGCCTAGATACGCAGTATTTT.

This clone has more than one count but fewer than ten. V and J are TRBV27 and TRBJ1-2; the D gene is possibly TRBD1 (6 bases). This CDR3 has 12 amino acids. Trimming removed 8 bases from V and 8 bases from J, with 15 bases in between. CDR1 is MNHEY, CDR2 SMNVEV, per germline (reference sequence). CDR3 DNA: TGTGCCAGCCCACTCAGGGGATTAGGCTACACCTTC. Translated: CASPLRGLGYTF.

This clone appeared a few times. The chain uses TRBV5-1 and TRBJ1-1; TRBD1 might be the D (6 bases). Germline CDR1 reads SGHRS; CDR2 reads YFSETQ. This CDR3 has 15 residues. Deletions cut 0 bases from V and 5 bases from J, with 14 bases between. CDR3 amino acids: CASSLANRVETEAFF. Written as DNA, the CDR3 is TGCGCCAGCAGCTTGGCGAACAGGGTAGAAACTGAAGCTTTCTTT.

This clone was found a few times. The junction shows a germline mismatch at one end, possibly a read error. The chain carries TRBV7-2 and TRBJ1-3; D possibly corresponds to TRBD1 (5 bases). The CDR3 has 16 amino acids. Germline CDR1 is SGHTA and CDR2 is FQGNSA. CDR3 bases: TGTGCCAGCAGCTTGGGGACTCGGCACTCTGGAAACACCGTATATTTT. It specifies CASSLGTRHSGNTVYF.

This clone came up a few times. The chain has TRBV10-3 and TRBJ2-3; perhaps TRBD1 as D (6 bases). Deletions cut 8 bases from V and 6 bases from J, with 15 bases between. This CDR3 spans 13 amino acids. In germline, CDR1 is ENHRY, CDR2 SYGVKD. The CDR3 bases are TGTGCCATCGGGGACACAGGGCGTGATACGCAGTATTTT. It encodes CAIGDTGRDTQYF.

This clone was seen a few times. The chain uses TRBV4-2 and TRBJ2-7; 8 bases agree with TRBD1. The CDR3 is 15 amino acids. The germline CDR1 and CDR2 sequences are LGHNA and YNFKEQ. The ends lost 1 base at V and 1 base at J; junction bases unmatched: 3. The CDR3 bases are TGTGCCAGCAGCCAAGCGACAGGGGAATCCTACGAGCAGTACTTC. Translating gives CASSQATGESYEQYF.

This clone turned up a few times. J is TRBJ2-7 and V is TRBV6-1; 9 positions match TRBD1. Germline V CDR1 and CDR2: MNHNS, SASEGT. This CDR3 is built from 14 residues. J lost 4 bases, V lost 5 bases, and 6 bases had no gene match. CDR3 sequence (DNA): TGTGCCAGCAGTCCGGGACAGGGTATTTACGAGCAGTACTTC. Protein sequence: CASSPGQGIYEQYF.

J is TRBJ1-4 and V is TRBV14; 10 nucleotides match TRBD1. With V trimmed by 4 bases and J by 0 bases, 2 bases remained unmatched. CDR1 and CDR2 (germline): SGHDN, FVKESK. The length of the CDR3 is 16 residues. The CDR3 nucleotides read TGTGCCAGCAGCCCGACAGGGGGCTCAACTAATGAAAAACTGTTTTTT. As protein: CASSPTGGSTNEKLFF.

This clone has just a few counts. The rearrangement uses TRBV18 and TRBJ1-5; no clear D gene. This CDR3 comprises 16 residues. Looked up from germline, CDR1 is KGHSH and CDR2 is LQKENI. Deletions cut 3 bases from V and 2 bases from J, with 14 bases between. The CDR3 reads CASSPDWTGGNQPQHF. The DNA of the CDR3 is TGTGCCAGCTCACCCGACTGGACTGGCGGCAATCAGCCCCAGCATTTT.

This clone was seen a few times. This rearrangement joins TRBV9 to TRBJ2-5; 7 bases map to TRBD2. CDR1 is SGDLS, CDR2 YYNGEE, per germline. Germline trimming cut 1 base from V and 1 base from J; bases unmatched to any gene: 4. There are 15 residues in the CDR3. The DNA for the CDR3 is TGTGCCAGCAGCGTAACTGGCGGGAGCCAAGAGACCCAGTACTTC. This sequence encodes CASSVTGGSQETQYF. The entire variable domain, with the rest obtained from reference TRBV9 and TRBJ2-5, is as follows: DSGVTQTPKHLITATGQRVTLRCSPRSGDLSVYWYQQSLDQGLQFLIQYYNGEERAKGNILERFSAQQFPDLHSELNLSSLELGDSALYFCASSVTGGSQETQYFGPGTRLLVL.

Written as DNA, the CDR3 is TGCGCCAGCAGCCCCGTAGGGGTCTACGAGCAGTACTTC. This translates into CASSPVGVYEQYF. The chain carries TRBV5-1 and TRBJ2-7, with D perhaps matching TRBD1 (5 bases). This CDR3 contains 13 residues. V was trimmed by 4 bases and J by 3 bases, leaving 11 bases between them. Germline loops: CDR1 SGHRS, CDR2 YFSETQ.

V and J are TRBV5-1 and TRBJ1-1; the D gene is possibly TRBD1 (5 bases). CDR3 size: 15 residues. The germline V and J ends were trimmed by 0 bases and 4 bases, with 13 bases remaining between them. CDR1 is SGHRS and CDR2 is YFSETQ in the germline V gene. CDR3 bases: TGCGCCAGCAGCTTGGATCCCCACAGGAGCACTGAAGCTTTCTTT. It codes for CASSLDPHRSTEAFF.

This clone was counted between two and nine times. The chain carries TRBV9 and TRBJ1-2; TRBD1 is a possible D gene (5 bases). This CDR3 contains 13 residues. V was pared by 3 bases and J by 3 bases, with 9 bases between. Germline CDR1 is SGDLS and CDR2 is YYNGEE. DNA of the CDR3: TGTGCCAGCAGCGCGACAGATTACTATGGCTACACCTTC. It specifies CASSATDYYGYTF.

There are many counts of this clone. The CDR3 reads CASSQDRGSGELFF. For the CDR3, the DNA is TGTGCCAGCAGCCAGGACAGGGGTAGCGGGGAGCTGTTTTTT. This chain links TRBV14 with TRBJ2-2; 9 bases agree with TRBD1. Germline CDR1 and CDR2: SGHDN and FVKESK. There are 14 residues in the CDR3. V dropped 3 bases and J dropped 7; count of bases not matched to a gene: 3.

The chain couples TRBV19 to TRBJ1-5; TRBD1 matches 7 bases. This CDR3 is 15 amino acids long. Germline CDR1 is LNHDA and CDR2 is SQIVND (reference sequence). J lost 3 bases, V lost 3 bases, and 5 bases had no gene match. CDR3 residues: CASSMTGWNNQPQHF. The DNA for the CDR3 is TGTGCCAGTAGTATGACAGGGTGGAACAATCAGCCCCAGCATTTT.

The genes are TRBV7-9 and TRBJ2-1; D remains unclear. This CDR3 contains 12 residues. Germline CDR1 SEHNR, CDR2 FQNEAQ (reference sequence). The V and J ends lost 2 bases and 6 bases respectively, with 5 bases between them. The chain's CDR3 is CASSLRGNEQFF. CDR3 sequence (DNA): TGTGCCAGCAGCTTAAGAGGCAATGAGCAGTTCTTC.

V and J are TRBV27 and TRBJ2-7; D is perhaps TRBD1 (6 bases). From germline, CDR1 is MNHEY and CDR2 SMNVEV (reference sequence). V was cut by 5 bases and J by 2 bases, with 10 bases left in between. This CDR3 region has 13 residues. Here the CDR3 reads CASSTPGAYEQYF. The CDR3 nucleotides read TGTGCCAGCAGTACGCCAGGGGCCTACGAGCAGTACTTC.

This clone was counted a few times. The genes are TRBV19 and TRBJ1-1; 10 positions match TRBD1. V trimming: 5 bases; J trimming: 0 bases; junction bases outside the gene matches: 15. This CDR3 region has 19 residues. Germline V gives CDR1 LNHDA, CDR2 SQIVND (reference sequence). CDR3 sequence: CASSQSRGQGGFMNTEAFF. The CDR3, as DNA: TGTGCCAGTAGTCAAAGCCGAGGACAGGGGGGATTTATGAACACTGAAGCTTTCTTT.

V and J are TRBV4-1 and TRBJ1-1; perhaps TRBD1 as D (5 bases). Between the trimmed V and J ends, which lost 4 bases and 3 bases, there was a span of 15 bases. CDR3 length: 15 residues. From germline, CDR1 is MGHRA and CDR2 YSYEKL. CDR3 DNA: TGCGCCAGCAGCCGCGGCGCAGGGATGGACACTGAAGCTTTCTTT. This sequence encodes CASSRGAGMDTEAFF.

This clone was detected only a few times. The rearrangement links TRBV5-8 to TRBJ1-5, with D maybe TRBD1 (5 bases). The CDR3 spans 13 residues. V dropped 4 bases and J dropped 5 bases, with 10 bases sitting between them. Germline CDR1 and CDR2: SGHTS and YDEGEE. The CDR3 loop is CASSRRGDQPQHF. In DNA form, the CDR3 reads TGTGCCAGCAGCCGACGGGGGGATCAGCCCCAGCATTTT.

This clone has more than one count but fewer than ten. The rearrangement uses TRBV4-2 and TRBJ2-2; tentatively, D is TRBD2 (7 bases). The CDR3 is 17 amino acids. Germline CDR1 LGHNA, CDR2 YNFKEQ. Trimming cost V 0 bases and J 4 bases, with 15 bases left between them. CDR3 residues: CASSQDKEGGLTGELFF. The CDR3 DNA reads TGTGCCAGCAGCCAAGATAAGGAGGGGGGGCTCACCGGGGAGCTGTTTTTT.